One and the same sample provided the 17 T cell receptor beta chains below, sequenced in a study of CD8+ T cells in alopecia areata. Regarding treatment: oral pan-JAK inhibitor, 5-10 mg twice daily. It was cDNA, reverse transcribed from extracted RNA, that served as the sequencing template. Only in-frame clones appear in the TCRdb table, and some are missing; sequencing was by immunoSEQ multiplex PCR. In the table there are more than 200,000 clones, around 65% of which are singletons. The starting material was CD4+ T cells sorted from blood, obtained between weeks 43 and 45, from a patient treated with tofacitinib. The receptors were gathered from a human donor with alopecia areata.

This chain links TRBV6-5 with TRBJ1-1; the D is unclear. The CDR3 totals 13 residues. The V gene lost 4 bases and the J gene lost 1 base, with 7 bases spanning the gap. Germline lookup yields CDR1 MNHEY and CDR2 SVGAGI. The CDR3 coding sequence is TGTGCCAGCAGTTCCGCGCGGAACACTGAAGCTTTCTTT. It specifies CASSSARNTEAFF.

The chain employs TRBV7-9 and TRBJ2-2; the D is unclear. Trimming cost V 5 bases and J 7 bases, with 14 bases left between them. CDR3 length equals 14 residues. Germline CDR1 SEHNR, CDR2 FQNEAQ (reference sequence). The CDR3 DNA reads as TGTGCCAGCAGCCAAAGACGGCTTAGCGGGGAGCTGTTTTTT. This encodes CASSQRRLSGELFF.

A few counts support this clone. This chain joins TRBV2 and TRBJ1-4; D unresolved. This CDR3 is built from 11 residues. Germline assignment: CDR1 SNHLY and CDR2 FYNNEI. Trimming took 4 bases from V and 6 from J, leaving 3 bases between them. In DNA form, the CDR3 reads TGTGCCAGCAGTGTGGATGAAAAACTGTTTTTT. It translates to CASSVDEKLFF.

This chain connects TRBV11-3 to TRBJ2-3, with D possibly being TRBD1 (6 bases). Germline loops: CDR1 SGHNT, CDR2 YENEEA. The CDR3 length is 15 residues. V was trimmed by 1 base and J by 2 bases, leaving 10 bases between them. CDR3 loop: CASSLATGFTDTQYF. The CDR3 DNA follows: TGTGCCAGCAGCTTAGCGACAGGATTCACAGATACGCAGTATTTT.

The chain recombines TRBV29-1 with TRBJ2-7; a weak D match, TRBD1 (6 bases). V was pared by 2 bases and J by 0 bases, with 14 bases between. Germline assignment: CDR1 SQVTM and CDR2 ANQGSEA. CDR3 length: 15 amino acids. For the CDR3, the DNA is TGCAGCGTTGAAAGCCTTACAGGGAACTCCTACGAGCAGTACTTC. Protein sequence: CSVESLTGNSYEQYF.

The chain has TRBV7-2 and TRBJ2-1, with a possible D match to TRBD1 (5 bases). This CDR3 contains 13 residues. The germline V and J ends were trimmed by 5 bases and 4 bases, with 9 bases remaining between them. Germline-derived CDR1 and CDR2 are SGHTA and FQGNSA. The CDR3 protein is CASSLGLYNEQFF. Here the CDR3 DNA reads TGTGCCAGCAGCCTGGGGCTATACAATGAGCAGTTCTTC.

This clone was observed a few times. V usage is TRBV9 and J usage is TRBJ2-6; D may correspond to TRBD1 or TRBD2 (5 bases each). This CDR3 comprises 18 residues. Germline CDR1 is SGDLS and CDR2 is YYNGEE. Trimming shortened V by 1 base and J by 0 bases, and 14 bases separated the two germline ends. Here the CDR3 DNA reads TGTGCCAGCAGCGTACGTGGGAACGGGGCCTCTGGGGCCAACGTCCTGACTTTC. This sequence encodes CASSVRGNGASGANVLTF.

The chain joins TRBV15 to TRBJ1-5; 7 bases map to TRBD1. Germline lookup yields CDR1 LNHNV and CDR2 YYDKDF (reference sequence). The CDR3 sequence is 16 residues long. V dropped 0 bases and J dropped 5; count of bases not matched to a gene: 7. The CDR3 loop reads CATSRDGRQGDQPQHF. The CDR3 region has the DNA TGTGCCACCAGCAGAGATGGCAGACAGGGTGATCAGCCCCAGCATTTT.

The genes are TRBV6-5 and TRBJ2-5; tentative D call: TRBD2 (6 bases). V lost 3 bases and J lost 4, with 15 bases in between. Germline V gives CDR1 MNHEY, CDR2 SVGAGI. The CDR3 contains 15 residues. The CDR3 is CASSYGRLVGETQYF. The CDR3 DNA is TGTGCCAGCAGTTATGGGAGACTAGTAGGAGAGACCCAGTACTTC.

V gene TRBV29-1 combines with J gene TRBJ2-3; 10 bases line up with TRBD2. From germline, CDR1 is SQVTM and CDR2 ANQGSEA. The CDR3 covers 12 residues. The J segment lost 12 bases and the V segment lost 3 bases, leaving 6 bases of the junction unmatched. The CDR3 DNA is TGCAGCGTTGACCCTCTAGCGGGGGTCCAGTATTTT. Its translation is CSVDPLAGVQYF.

Only one count was recorded for this clone. The chain recombines TRBV7-9 with TRBJ2-5; the D is unclear. This CDR3 has 15 residues. V dropped 0 bases and J dropped 2 bases, with 10 bases sitting between them. Germline lookup yields CDR1 SEHNR and CDR2 FQNEAQ (reference sequence). CDR3 sequence reads: CASSLAGTLQETQYF. The CDR3 DNA is TGTGCCAGCAGCTTAGCGGGTACACTGCAAGAGACCCAGTACTTC. Using reference TRBV7-9 and TRBJ2-5 for the parts outside the CDR3, the full variable domain is DTGVSQNPRHKITKRGQNVTFRCDPISEHNRLYWYRQTLGQGPEFLTYFQNEAQLEKSRLLSDRFSAERPKGSFSTLEIQRTEQGDSAMYLCASSLAGTLQETQYFGPGTRLLVL.

The CDR3 protein is CASSSRTSGNTDTQYF. CDR3 bases: TGTGCCAGTAGTAGTCGGACTAGCGGGAACACAGATACGCAGTATTTT. V and J are TRBV19 and TRBJ2-3; TRBD2 matches at 12 bases. V trimming: 4 bases; J trimming: 2 bases; junction bases outside the gene matches: 4. Germline V gives CDR1 LNHDA, CDR2 SQIVND (reference sequence). The CDR3 extends over 16 amino acids. Full variable domain (missing parts from reference TRBV19 and TRBJ2-3): DGGITQSPKYLFRKEGQNVTLSCEQNLNHDAMYWYRQDPGQGLRLIYYSQIVNDFQKGDIAEGYSVSREKKESFPLTVTSAQKNPTAFYLCASSSRTSGNTDTQYFGPGTRLTVL.

The rearrangement joins TRBV5-1 to TRBJ2-5, with D possibly called TRBD1 or TRBD2 (6 bases each). CDR1 is SGHRS and CDR2 is YFSETQ in the germline V gene. This CDR3 region has 13 residues. V was cut by 8 bases and J by 5 bases, with 16 bases left in between. The CDR3 loop reads CASQRGAGETQYF. CDR3 nucleotide sequence: TGCGCCAGTCAAAGGGGGGCAGGGGAGACCCAGTACTTC.

The chain links TRBV7-2 to TRBJ2-3, with D hard to call. The ends were cut back, 3 bases at V and 0 bases at J, with 10 bases in the middle. CDR1 SGHTA and CDR2 FQGNSA come from the germline V gene. CDR3 length: 15 residues. The CDR3, as DNA: TGTGCCAGCAGCTTTGACCCTTCTAGCACAGATACGCAGTATTTT. Translating it yields CASSFDPSSTDTQYF.

The chain uses TRBV2 and TRBJ2-1; 11 bases are a match to TRBD2. With 4 bases clipped from V and 4 bases from J, the junction kept 9 bases outside the gene matches. Germline V lookup: CDR1 SNHLY, CDR2 FYNNEI. The CDR3 is 17 residues long. The CDR3 nucleotides read TGTGCCAGCAGTGTTTCTAGCGGGGGGCCACCATACAATGAGCAGTTCTTC. Its protein product is CASSVSSGGPPYNEQFF.

This clone has only a few counts. J is TRBJ1-5 and V is TRBV4-3, with D unclear. Trimming took off 5 bases at V and 0 bases at J, with 11 bases between the two ends. Looked up from germline, CDR1 is LGHNA and CDR2 is YSLEER. The CDR3 runs 15 residues. The chain's CDR3 is CASSSEANSNQPQHF. Written as DNA, the CDR3 is TGCGCCAGCAGCTCCGAAGCAAATAGCAATCAGCCCCAGCATTTT.

The chain uses TRBV27 and TRBJ1-1; a weak D match, TRBD1 (5 bases). V shed 2 bases and J shed 5 bases, with 9 bases lying between them. CDR1 and CDR2 (germline): MNHEY, SMNVEV (reference sequence). This CDR3 is 13 amino acids long. CDR3 amino acids: CASSLNRLTEAFF. In DNA form, the CDR3 reads TGTGCCAGCAGTTTAAACAGGCTTACTGAAGCTTTCTTT.